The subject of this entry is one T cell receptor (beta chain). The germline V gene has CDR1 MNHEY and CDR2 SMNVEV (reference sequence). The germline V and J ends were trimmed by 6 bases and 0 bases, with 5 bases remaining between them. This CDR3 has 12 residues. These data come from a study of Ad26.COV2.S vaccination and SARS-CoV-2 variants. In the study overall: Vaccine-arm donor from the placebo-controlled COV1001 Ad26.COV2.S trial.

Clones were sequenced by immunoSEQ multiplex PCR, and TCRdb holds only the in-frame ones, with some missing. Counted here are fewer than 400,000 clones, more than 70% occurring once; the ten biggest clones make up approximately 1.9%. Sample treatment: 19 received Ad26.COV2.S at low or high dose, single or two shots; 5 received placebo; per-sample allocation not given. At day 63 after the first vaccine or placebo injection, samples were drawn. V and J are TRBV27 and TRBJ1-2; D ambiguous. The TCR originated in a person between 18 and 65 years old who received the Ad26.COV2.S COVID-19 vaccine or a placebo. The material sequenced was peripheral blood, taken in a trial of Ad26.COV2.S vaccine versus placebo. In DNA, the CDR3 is TGTGCCAGCAGGGGAGCTAACTATGGCTACACCTTC. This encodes CASRGANYGYTF.